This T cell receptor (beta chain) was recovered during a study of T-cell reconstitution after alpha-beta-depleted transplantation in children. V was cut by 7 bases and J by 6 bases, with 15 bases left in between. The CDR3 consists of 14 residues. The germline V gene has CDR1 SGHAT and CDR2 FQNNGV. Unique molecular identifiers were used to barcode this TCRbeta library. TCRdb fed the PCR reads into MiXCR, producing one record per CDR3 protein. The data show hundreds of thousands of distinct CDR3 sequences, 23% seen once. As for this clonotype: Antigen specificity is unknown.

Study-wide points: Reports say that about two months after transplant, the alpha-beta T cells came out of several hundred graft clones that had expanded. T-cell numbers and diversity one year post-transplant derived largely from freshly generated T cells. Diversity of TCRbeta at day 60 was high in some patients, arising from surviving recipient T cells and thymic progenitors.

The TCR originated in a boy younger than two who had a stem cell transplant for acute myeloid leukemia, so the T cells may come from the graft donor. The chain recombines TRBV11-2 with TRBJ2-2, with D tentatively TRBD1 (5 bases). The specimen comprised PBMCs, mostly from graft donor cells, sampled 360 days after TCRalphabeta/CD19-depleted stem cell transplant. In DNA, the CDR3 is TGTGCCAGCAACCACATAGGGGTCCCCGGGGAGCTGTTTTTT. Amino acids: CASNHIGVPGELFF.